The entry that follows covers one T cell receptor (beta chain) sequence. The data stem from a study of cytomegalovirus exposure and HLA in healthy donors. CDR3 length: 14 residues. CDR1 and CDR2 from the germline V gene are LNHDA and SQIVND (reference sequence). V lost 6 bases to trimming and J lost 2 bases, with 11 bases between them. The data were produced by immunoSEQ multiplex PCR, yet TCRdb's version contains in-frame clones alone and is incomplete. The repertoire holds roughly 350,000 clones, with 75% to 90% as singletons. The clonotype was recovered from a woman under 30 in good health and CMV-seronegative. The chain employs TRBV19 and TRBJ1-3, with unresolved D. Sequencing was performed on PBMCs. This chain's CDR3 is CASSLTDPGNTIYF. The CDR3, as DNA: TGTGCCAGTAGCCTTACAGATCCTGGAAACACCATATATTTT.